These T cell receptor beta chains were read from a single sample in a study of T cell repertoires in cytomegalovirus infection. TCRdb passed the reads through MiXCR, listing each CDR3 protein once. The sample consists of 630,000 or so distinct CDR3 sequences, 24% of them appearing once. The source material was CD8+ T cells from PBMCs. All receptors derive from a human donor in good health (CMV status not recorded). Some clones in this sample may be carry-over from other donors' samples. Both conserved end residues are part of each CDR3. The D gene is left open where the match is weak. Size values are once, few and many counts, or a class for expanded clones, and some rows have none.

V gene	D gene	clone size	J gene	CDR3 DNA	CDR3 protein
TRBV14	TRBD1	many	TRBJ1-1	TGTGCCAGCAGCTCTCACCGGGACAGGGGGCCTTTAACTGAAGCTTTCTTT	CASSSHRDRGPLTEAFF
TRBV28	-	-	TRBJ2-3	TGTGCCAGCAGTTTATTATCCGGGGGCGAAGCAGATACGCAGTATTTT	CASSLLSGGEADTQYF
TRBV10-3	-	-	TRBJ1-5	TGTGCCATCGGTCTGGGGGGCAATCAGCCCCAGCATTTT	CAIGLGGNQPQHF
TRBV14	-	many	TRBJ2-7	TGTGCCAGCAGCCAGGGCCGGGACTACGAGCAGTACTTC	CASSQGRDYEQYF
TRBV4-1	-	few	TRBJ2-1	TGCGCCAGCAGCTCCCCAGATCTGAGTGGTGATGAGCAGTTCTTC	CASSSPDLSGDEQFF
TRBV6-8	TRBD1	-	TRBJ1-1	TGTGCCAGCAGCAAATACAGGGGATGGACTGAAGCTTTCTTT	CASSKYRGWTEAFF
TRBV25-1	-	-	TRBJ1-1	TGTGCCAGCAGTGAATTTTTTGGGGCCACTGAAGCTTTCTTT	CASSEFFGATEAFF
TRBV6-6	TRBD2	few	TRBJ2-2	TGTGCCAGCAGTCCACGGGATAGCGGGATTCGCGGGGAGCTGTTTTTT	CASSPRDSGIRGELFF
TRBV28	-	few	TRBJ1-4	TGTGCCAGCAGTTGGGGCAACAGGCGGAATGAAAAACTGTTTTTT	CASSWGNRRNEKLFF
TRBV7-8	-	many	TRBJ2-7	TGTGCCAGCATTGCAGGGGACAACTACGAGCAGTACTTC	CASIAGDNYEQYF
TRBV11-2	TRBD2	once	TRBJ2-1	TGTGCCAGCAGCTGGGACTACATGGGGATCAATGAGCAGTTCTTC	CASSWDYMGINEQFF
TRBV28	-	many	TRBJ1-6	TGTGCCAGCAGTTTCATCTCCTATAATTCACCCCTCCACTTT	CASSFISYNSPLHF
TRBV2	-	-	TRBJ2-2	TGTGCCAGCAGGTTCGGGTCGTCGCACACCGGGGAGCTGTTTTTT	CASRFGSSHTGELFF
TRBV20-1	TRBD1	once	TRBJ1-5	TGCAGTGCTAGAGACGACAGGGGAAATCAGCCCCAGCATTTT	CSARDDRGNQPQHF
TRBV29-1	-	-	TRBJ1-2	TGCAGCGTTCCAGGGAGAGGGAACTATGGCTACACCTTC	CSVPGRGNYGYTF
TRBV19	TRBD1	-	TRBJ2-2	TGTGCCAGTAGTATCACAGGGGCCACCGGGGAGCTGTTTTTT	CASSITGATGELFF
TRBV10-3	-	-	TRBJ2-7	TGTGCCCTCCGTCGGGCAGATGGTTACGAGCAGTACTTC	CALRRADGYEQYF
TRBV29-1	TRBD2	-	TRBJ2-2	TGCAGCGTTGTACTAGCGGACACCGGGGAGCTGTTTTTT	CSVVLADTGELFF
TRBV29-1	TRBD2	few	TRBJ2-1	TGCAGCGTTGAAGATCACGGGAGGTACAATGAGCAGTTCTTC	CSVEDHGRYNEQFF
TRBV2	-	few	TRBJ2-5	TGTGCCAGCAGTGAAGGGGACATGCGAGAGACCCAGTACTTC	CASSEGDMRETQYF
TRBV15	TRBD1	-	TRBJ1-5	TGTGCCACCAGCAGTGGAGAACAAACCCGGGACAGGGTGTATCAGCCCCAGCATTTT	CATSSGEQTRDRVYQPQHF
TRBV2	-	-	TRBJ2-7	TGTGCCAGCAGATGCGGACTGTCCTACGAGCAGTACTTC	CASRCGLSYEQYF
TRBV25-1	-	few	TRBJ1-6	TGTGCCAGCAGTGAACCCCGGGACAATAATTCACCCCTCCACTTT	CASSEPRDNNSPLHF
TRBV28	TRBD1	many	TRBJ2-1	TGTGCCAGCAGTTTGGTTAGGGGGCAGAATGAGCAGTTCTTC	CASSLVRGQNEQFF
TRBV6-2/TRBV6-3	-	-	TRBJ1-2	TGTGCCAGCAGAGACATCGACAGTATCTATGGCTACACCTTC	CASRDIDSIYGYTF
TRBV7-6	-	many	TRBJ2-3	TGTGCCAGCAGCTACGACCTATCTAGCACAGATACGCAGTATTTT	CASSYDLSSTDTQYF
TRBV7-9	-	few	TRBJ1-5	TGTGCCAGCAGCTTAGATGCTCGAGCGCTCGCTAATCAGCCCCAGCATTTT	CASSLDARALANQPQHF